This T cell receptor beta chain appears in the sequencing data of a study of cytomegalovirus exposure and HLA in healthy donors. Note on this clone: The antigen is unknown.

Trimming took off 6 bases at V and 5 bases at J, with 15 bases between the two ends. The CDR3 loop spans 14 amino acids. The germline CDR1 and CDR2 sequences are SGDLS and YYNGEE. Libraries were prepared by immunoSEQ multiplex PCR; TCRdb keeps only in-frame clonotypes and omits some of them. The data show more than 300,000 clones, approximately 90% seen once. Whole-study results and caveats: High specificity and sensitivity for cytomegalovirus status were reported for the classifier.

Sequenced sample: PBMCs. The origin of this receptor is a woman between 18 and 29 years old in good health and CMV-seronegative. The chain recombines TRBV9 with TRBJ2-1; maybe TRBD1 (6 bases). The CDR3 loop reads CASTRTAGNNEQFF. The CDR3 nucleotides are TGTGCCAGCACTCGGACAGCCGGAAACAATGAGCAGTTCTTC.